The text below deals with one T cell receptor beta chain. The antigen remains undetermined. Unmatched junction bases numbered 9, after V lost 6 bases and J lost 7 bases. Germline V gene lookup returns CDR1 SGHRS and CDR2 YFSETQ. The CDR3 runs to 13 residues. PCR employed 60 Vbeta and 13 Jbeta primers. Data came from immunoSEQ multiplex PCR; TCRdb stores just in-frame clones and leaves some out. Its table records 60,000 to 80,000 clones. This entry belongs to a study of cytomegalovirus exposure and HLA in healthy donors. Study-level results: CMV serostatus was the only immune exposure information that was available. Associated with HLA alleles at 0.05 false discovery rate in a later analysis were about 17,000 TCR beta sequences. Likely technical artifact: a cluster of highly shared sequence variants.

The source is a man aged 35 to 55 in good health and CMV-seronegative. Sequenced sample: PBMCs. The gene calls are TRBV5-1 and TRBJ1-1; 7 bases fit TRBD1. The DNA for the CDR3 is TGCGCCAGCAAGAGGACAGGAGTCGTTGAAGCTTTCTTT. Translated: CASKRTGVVEAFF.